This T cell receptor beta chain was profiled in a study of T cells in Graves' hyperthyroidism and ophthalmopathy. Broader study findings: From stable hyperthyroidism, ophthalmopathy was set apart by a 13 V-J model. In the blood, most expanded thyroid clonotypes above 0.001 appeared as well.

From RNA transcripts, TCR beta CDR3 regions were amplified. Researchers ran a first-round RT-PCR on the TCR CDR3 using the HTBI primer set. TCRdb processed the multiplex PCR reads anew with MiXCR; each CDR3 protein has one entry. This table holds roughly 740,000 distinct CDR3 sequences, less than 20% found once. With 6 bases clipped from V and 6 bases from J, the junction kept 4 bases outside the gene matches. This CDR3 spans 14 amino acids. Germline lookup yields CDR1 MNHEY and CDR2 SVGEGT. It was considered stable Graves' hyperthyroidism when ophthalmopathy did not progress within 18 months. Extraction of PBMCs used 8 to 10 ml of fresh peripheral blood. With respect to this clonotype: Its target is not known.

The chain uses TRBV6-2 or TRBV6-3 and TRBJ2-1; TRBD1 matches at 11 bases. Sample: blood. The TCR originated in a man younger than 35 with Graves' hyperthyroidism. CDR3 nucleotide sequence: TGTGCCAGCAGCCGGGACAGGGGGACCAATGAGCAGTTCTTC. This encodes CASSRDRGTNEQFF.